This TCR beta chain was identified in a study of OX40 agonist ivuxolimab in advanced cancers. Here immunoSEQ multiplex PCR was the method, and the copy in TCRdb shows in-frame clones only, minus some. Among roughly 20,000 clones listed, about 80% were seen once. The CDR3 has 15 amino acids. Germline V lookup: CDR1 ENHRY, CDR2 SYGVKD. Trimming stripped 0 bases from V and 3 bases from J, with 12 bases between. This chain links TRBV10-3 with TRBJ2-7, with a possible D match to TRBD2 (5 bases). Sample: CD4+ or CD8+ T cells sorted from blood, taken in a trial of the OX40 agonist ivuxolimab. The sequence was collected from an adult with an advanced solid tumor such as melanoma, head and neck, liver or kidney cancer. The CDR3: CAISESRETVYEQYF. The CDR3, as DNA: TGTGCCATCAGTGAGTCTAGGGAGACCGTCTACGAGCAGTACTTC.